Sequencing of this TCR beta chain was carried out in a study of siplizumab effects on memory and regulatory T cells. Study-level findings and limits: Researchers could map only a minor fraction of alloreactive clones to unstimulated subsets. Where siplizumab was present, mappable alloreactive CD4+ clones averaged almost 70% Treg-derived, compared with approximately 29% in controls. A significant reduction in alloreactive sequences traceable to unstimulated CD4+ memory cells was produced by siplizumab.

Measured with immunoSEQ multiplex PCR; TCRdb has only the in-frame clones, and not every one. There are about 120,000 clones in the sample; roughly 94% occur only once, and roughly 1.7% lies in the top ten. With regard to this clone: The target antigen is unknown.

CDR1 is KGHSH and CDR2 is LQKENI in the germline V gene. The CDR3 has 17 residues. Trimming at V came to 3 bases and at J to 0 bases, leaving 3 bases not matched to a gene. This TCR was sampled from a human donor in good health. V and J are TRBV18 and TRBJ2-6, with 9 bases fitting TRBD1. Sequenced: non-Treg CD4+ T cells sorted from blood. The CDR3 bases are TGTGCCAGCTCACCTTCGGACAGGGGCTCTGGGGCCAACGTCCTGACTTTC. Translation: CASSPSDRGSGANVLTF.